Listed below are T cell receptor beta chains from one sample, sequenced in a study of blood T cells in healthy people across ages. TCRdb processed the 5' RACE reads anew with MiXCR; each CDR3 protein has one entry. The sample carries fewer than 2 million distinct CDR3 sequences, more than 35% recorded once. Specimen: blood. These receptors came from a human donor in good health. The CDR3 runs from the conserved cysteine through the conserved F or W. Fields, in order: V gene, CDR3 length, J gene, D gene, clone size, CDR3 protein, CDR3 DNA. A D gene is named only where the DNA matches it firmly. The size of a clone is reported for some rows only, either as once, few or many, or as a class for expanded clones.

TRBV7-2	16	TRBJ1-2	TRBD1	NA	CASSLGVDRAGYGYTF	TGTGCCAGCAGCTTAGGGGTAGACAGGGCGGGATATGGCTACACCTTC
TRBV5-1	14	TRBJ2-4	TRBD1	NA	CASSLGQGLNIQYF	TGCGCCAGCTCCCTAGGACAGGGATTAAACATTCAGTACTTC
TRBV20-1	13	TRBJ2-3	NA	few	CSAPLANTDTQYF	TGCAGTGCTCCCCTGGCCAACACAGATACGCAGTATTTT
TRBV29-1	12	TRBJ1-1	NA	NA	CSAGTAIGEAFF	TGCAGCGCTGGGACTGCGATTGGCGAAGCTTTCTTT
TRBV4-2	14	TRBJ2-3	TRBD2	many	CASSRAGGTDTQYF	TGTGCCAGCAGCCGAGCGGGGGGAACAGATACGCAGTATTTT
TRBV4-1	16	TRBJ2-1	TRBD2	few	CASSQEKAGGYNEQFF	TGCGCCAGCAGCCAAGAAAAAGCGGGGGGGTACAATGAGCAGTTCTTC
TRBV9	18	TRBJ2-3	TRBD1	NA	CASSPSGTEKTSTDTQYF	TGTGCCAGCAGCCCCTCCGGGACAGAAAAGACTAGCACAGATACGCAGTATTTT
TRBV20-1	14	TRBJ2-7	TRBD2	NA	CSAMMAGEMREQYF	TGCAGTGCTATGATGGCGGGGGAGATGAGAGAGCAGTACTTC
TRBV12-3/TRBV12-4	17	TRBJ2-7	TRBD2	once	CASSSHPTSGGSGEQYF	TGTGCCAGCAGTTCCCACCCGACTAGCGGGGGATCCGGGGAGCAGTACTTC
TRBV6-5	13	TRBJ1-2	NA	NA	CASRSQVTYGYTF	TGTGCCAGCAGATCACAGGTGACCTATGGCTACACCTTC
TRBV7-2	15	TRBJ2-7	NA	few	CASSQDSLASYEQYF	TGTGCCAGCAGCCAAGACAGCCTTGCCTCTTACGAGCAGTACTTC
TRBV3-1	17	TRBJ2-1	NA	NA	CAGSQRPGASFYNEQFF	TGTGCCGGCAGCCAAAGGCCGGGGGCAAGTTTCTACAATGAGCAGTTCTTC
TRBV29-1	12	TRBJ2-5	NA	NA	CSVDPHQETQYF	TGCAGCGTTGATCCTCACCAAGAGACCCAGTACTTC
TRBV29-1	11	TRBJ2-7	NA	NA	CSVHTDYEQYF	TGCAGCGTTCACACGGACTACGAGCAGTACTTC
TRBV28	14	TRBJ1-1	NA	NA	CASSFQLGRAEAFF	TGTGCCAGCAGCTTTCAATTAGGTAGAGCTGAAGCTTTCTTT
TRBV5-1	16	TRBJ2-1	NA	NA	CASSSGTGVGVDEQFF	TGCGCCAGCAGCTCTGGGACCGGGGTTGGGGTAGATGAGCAGTTCTTC
TRBV15	13	TRBJ1-2	NA	NA	CATSMGAGYGYTF	TGTGCCACCAGCATGGGGGCAGGCTATGGCTACACCTTC
TRBV24-1	17	TRBJ2-7	NA	few	CATSDSGRGLSSYEQYF	TGTGCCACCAGTGATTCGGGACGCGGGTTGAGCTCCTACGAGCAGTACTTC
TRBV29-1	17	TRBJ2-7	NA	few	CSVEVVSQTRGDYEQYF	TGCAGCGTTGAAGTTGTCAGTCAGACGCGGGGTGATTACGAGCAGTACTTC
TRBV10-3	13	TRBJ2-7	NA	NA	CATWEDKSYEQYF	TGTGCCACTTGGGAGGACAAGTCCTACGAGCAGTACTTC
TRBV12-3/TRBV12-4	14	TRBJ2-5	NA	NA	CASSPSGGIETQYF	TGTGCCAGCAGTCCATCGGGGGGCATAGAGACCCAGTACTTC
TRBV5-1	21	TRBJ2-6	NA	many	CASSFFPPRTDTVSGANVLTF	TGCGCCAGCAGCTTCTTTCCCCCAAGGACAGATACCGTCTCTGGGGCCAACGTCCTGACTTTC
TRBV4-2	16	TRBJ1-4	TRBD1	NA	CASSQAQGESNEKLFF	TGTGCCAGCAGCCAGGCTCAGGGGGAATCTAATGAAAAACTGTTTTTT
TRBV27	14	TRBJ2-7	TRBD2	NA	CASSHQAGGYEQYF	TGTGCCAGCAGTCATCAAGCGGGGGGATACGAGCAGTACTTC
TRBV4-1	16	TRBJ2-7	TRBD1	NA	CASSQEKGAGIYEQYF	TGCGCCAGCAGCCAAGAAAAGGGGGCTGGGATCTACGAGCAGTACTTC
TRBV5-6	16	TRBJ1-2	TRBD1	NA	CASSFMFGTGQGGYTF	TGTGCCAGCAGCTTTATGTTTGGGACAGGCCAAGGGGGCTACACCTTC
TRBV5-1	14	TRBJ2-1	NA	NA	CASSQGPLGDEQFF	TGCGCCAGCAGCCAGGGCCCACTAGGGGATGAGCAGTTCTTC
TRBV2	13	TRBJ2-7	NA	NA	CASTKGAGHEQYF	TGTGCCAGCACCAAAGGGGCGGGCCACGAGCAGTACTTC
TRBV5-1	17	TRBJ2-2	NA	few	CASSDPRSFANTGELFF	TGCGCCAGCAGCGACCCCCGGTCTTTCGCGAACACCGGGGAGCTGTTTTTT
TRBV7-9	13	TRBJ1-2	NA	NA	CASSLATASGYTF	TGTGCCAGCAGCTTAGCGACGGCAAGTGGCTACACCTTC
TRBV6-5	12	TRBJ2-1	NA	NA	CAATTNYNEQFF	TGTGCCGCCACGACTAATTACAATGAGCAGTTCTTC
TRBV6-6	14	TRBJ1-2	NA	NA	CASSYNQGGYGYTF	TGTGCCAGCAGTTACAACCAGGGAGGCTATGGCTACACCTTC
TRBV7-9	16	TRBJ2-3	TRBD2	NA	CASSLSSGGNTDTQYF	TGTGCCAGCAGCTTATCTAGCGGGGGGAACACAGATACGCAGTATTTT
TRBV4-3	15	TRBJ2-5	TRBD2	NA	CASSQDPTGGETQYF	TGCGCCAGCAGCCAAGATCCGACGGGGGGGGAGACCCAGTACTTC
TRBV20-1	13	TRBJ1-2	TRBD1	NA	CSARRGRGAGYTF	TGCAGTGCTAGAAGGGGCAGGGGGGCTGGCTACACCTTC
TRBV7-8	15	TRBJ2-7	TRBD2	NA	CASENMGGISYEQYF	TGTGCCAGCGAGAATATGGGGGGGATAAGTTACGAGCAGTACTTC
TRBV12-3/TRBV12-4	12	TRBJ1-2	NA	NA	CASSLGDSSYTF	TGTGCCAGCAGTTTAGGAGACAGCAGCTACACCTTC
TRBV20-1	19	TRBJ2-5	NA	NA	CSARDRRAWGAGGQETQYF	TGCAGTGCTAGAGATAGGAGGGCCTGGGGGGCTGGTGGACAAGAGACCCAGTACTTC
TRBV28	13	TRBJ2-7	TRBD1	NA	CASNPGTGYEQYF	TGTGCCAGCAACCCCGGGACAGGTTACGAGCAGTACTTC
TRBV4-1	13	TRBJ2-7	NA	few	CASSPLGWSEQYF	TGCGCCAGCAGCCCCCTGGGGTGGAGCGAGCAGTACTTC
TRBV4-3	19	TRBJ2-1	TRBD2	NA	CASSQDWLREGTSYNEQFF	TGCGCCAGCAGCCAAGACTGGTTACGGGAGGGAACTTCCTACAATGAGCAGTTCTTC
TRBV12-3/TRBV12-4	15	TRBJ2-2	TRBD1	NA	CATRMTGRHGGELFF	TGTGCCACCAGAATGACAGGGCGTCATGGCGGGGAGCTGTTTTTT
TRBV5-1	17	TRBJ2-5	TRBD1	NA	CASSGTGATVTQETQYF	TGCGCCAGCAGCGGCACAGGGGCCACCGTAACCCAAGAGACCCAGTACTTC
TRBV20-1	16	TRBJ1-5	TRBD1	NA	CSTRDSGGHSNQPQHF	TGCAGTACTAGAGATTCAGGGGGCCATAGCAATCAGCCCCAGCATTTT
TRBV4-2	16	TRBJ2-4	TRBD1	few	CASSLTTTGGLNIQYF	TGTGCCAGCAGCCTCACTACGACAGGGGGCTTAAACATTCAGTACTTC
TRBV12-3/TRBV12-4	15	TRBJ2-7	NA	few	CASSLEAGEAYEQYF	TGTGCCAGCAGTTTAGAGGCAGGGGAGGCCTACGAGCAGTACTTC
TRBV7-2	12	TRBJ1-2	NA	NA	CASSINAYGYTF	TGTGCCAGCAGCATCAACGCGTATGGCTACACCTTC
TRBV20-1	15	TRBJ2-1	NA	NA	CSARDPEGFINEQFF	TGCAGTGCTAGAGATCCTGAAGGGTTCATTAATGAGCAGTTCTTC
TRBV7-2	15	TRBJ1-2	TRBD1	NA	CASTSNLGTGYGYTF	TGTGCCAGCACCTCAAACCTCGGGACAGGCTATGGCTACACCTTC
TRBV29-1	14	TRBJ1-1	NA	NA	CSVTTVTLNTEAFF	TGCAGCGTAACAACCGTGACGCTGAACACTGAAGCTTTCTTT
TRBV20-1	15	TRBJ2-7	NA	NA	CSARDRRQPSYEQYF	TGCAGTGCTAGAGATAGGCGGCAGCCCTCCTACGAGCAGTACTTC
TRBV7-6	16	TRBJ2-3	TRBD2	many	CASSAGTSGGLHTQYF	TGTGCCAGCAGCGCCGGGACTAGCGGGGGTCTTCATACGCAGTATTTT
TRBV20-1	16	TRBJ2-5	NA	many	CSARPLGEVRGETQYF	TGCAGTGCTAGGCCCCTGGGGGAGGTCAGAGGGGAGACCCAGTACTTC
TRBV30	13	TRBJ2-7	NA	NA	CAWRDSDFYEQYF	TGTGCCTGGAGGGACAGTGACTTCTACGAGCAGTACTTC
TRBV11-3	15	TRBJ1-5	NA	NA	CASSLGAGTNQPQHF	TGTGCCAGCAGCTTAGGGGCAGGGACCAATCAGCCCCAGCATTTT
TRBV29-1	17	TRBJ1-1	NA	NA	CSAQPQGPQYGNTEAFF	TGCAGCGCCCAACCACAGGGCCCCCAGTATGGGAACACTGAAGCTTTCTTT
TRBV5-1	14	TRBJ2-1	TRBD2	NA	CASSPLMASGSQFF	TGCGCCAGCAGCCCCCTGATGGCTAGCGGATCTCAGTTCTTC
TRBV7-2	16	TRBJ2-3	NA	few	CASSPRTERRGDTQYF	TGTGCCAGCAGCCCGCGAACAGAAAGGAGGGGAGATACGCAGTATTTT
TRBV24-1	18	TRBJ2-6	TRBD1	NA	CATSAPQGKYSGANVLTF	TGTGCCACCAGTGCCCCACAGGGGAAATACTCTGGGGCCAACGTCCTGACTTTC
TRBV14	12	TRBJ2-4	NA	few	CASSLSQGSQYF	TGTGCCAGCAGCCTTTCACAGGGATCGCAGTACTTC